This paragraph covers one TCR beta chain sequence. Its antigen is currently not known. No base-level quality is on record; no much larger clone is a single base apart. At the junction V is shortened by 6 bases and J by 0 bases, with 21 bases in between. The CDR3 runs 18 residues from the cysteine to the phenylalanine. The kept DNA is CDR3 alone, 54 bases in frame from the first base. CDR1 and CDR2, looked up from the germline V gene (reference sequence), are MNHNY and SVGAGI. The data were obtained in a study of blood T cell repertoires in COVID-19 (dated by TCRdb to 2018 to 2020). Context from the whole study: Samples covering the acute and convalescent phases of COVID-19 were provided by collaborators in the United States, Italy and Spain. The prospective study material was composed of cDNA or gDNA derived from T cells, B-cell-depleted T cells, or PBMCs. Subjects who had been exposed to COVID-19, were actively infected with it, or had recovered from it provided the deeply sampled blood TCRbeta repertoires that made up the dataset. The repertoires were released in a freely available public database meant as a resource for research on the immune response to SARS-CoV-2. Samples came from the ongoing ImmuneRACE study (first 160 participants) plus 1,254 subjects from 6 global collaborators. Sample metadata almost always included a de-identified subject ID, COVID-19 status, age in years and sex. Where HLA class I and class II types were available, the types were taken from metadata supplied by the sample provider, not from assay-based typing. Points the paper makes about the study in general: The amount of clinical and demographic metadata varied by source and participant and was provided uncurated.

TCRbeta CDR3 regions were amplified from genomic DNA by means of the immunoSEQ Assay, a bias-controlled multiplex PCR. Regarding the original processing steps: The number of nucleated cells in each sample was estimated by amplification of reference gene primers within the assay. Sequence reads were collapsed and filtered to measure the absolute abundance of every unique TCRbeta CDR3 rearrangement. For each sample, productive Simpson clonality was calculated by taking the square root of Simpson's diversity index across productive rearrangements. The table comes from immuneACCESS by way of TCRdb, which keeps in-frame sequences with V and J called. Part of the clones is missing from these tables; in studies checked, under half for an unresolved V gene and the rest for unknown reasons. V, J and clone size are taken as reported in that table, and D and trimming were inferred from the DNA itself. Recorded for this sample are about 260,000 clones; 70% to 90% of them occurred a single time. The ten largest clones capture approximately 2% of the sample.

The collaborating institutions used their own protocols to collect whole blood in K2EDTA tubes. For TCRbeta analysis, collaborators shipped samples in one of three forms: frozen whole blood, isolated PBMCs, or DNA extracted from either of those sample types. The chain is made from TRBV6-6 and TRBJ1-5, with TRBD1 as a weak D call on 5 bases. The sequence came from a man between 25 and 39 years old with active or convalescent COVID-19. Sequencing used peripheral blood. DNA sequence: TGTGCCAGCAGCCGAGAGGCCGGGGGTATATATAGCAATCAGCCCCAGCATTTT. Protein translation: CASSREAGGIYSNQPQHF.